This TCR beta chain came from a study of blood T cell repertoires in COVID-19. The protocol was immunoSEQ multiplex PCR, while the TCRdb copy is restricted to in-frame clones and leaves out a portion. The sample has over 200,000 clones, approximately 88% seen once. Source material: peripheral blood. This receptor was obtained from a woman under 40 with acute or convalescent COVID-19.

CDR3 in DNA: TGTGCCAGCAGCTTTAGTGATGGTACGCAGTATTTT. Its protein is CASSFSDGTQYF. The V and J genes are TRBV5-8 and TRBJ2-3; D is ambiguous. The CDR3 length is 12 residues. Germline CDR1 is SGHTS and CDR2 is YDEGEE. The germline V and J ends were trimmed by 2 bases and 8 bases, with 9 bases remaining between them.